The clone carrying this T cell receptor (beta chain) was detected only once. Antigen specificity is unknown. A read error may account for a junction end that differs from germline. With a J-beta primer mix and a sample-barcoded 5' primer, a second PCR ran roughly 7 to 11 cycles. Every sample gave at least 2.5 million paired-end reads containing CDR3. TCRdb fed the 5' RACE reads into MiXCR, producing one record per CDR3 protein. The table includes 850,000 to 1,000,000 distinct CDR3 sequences, roughly 51% detected once. Isolation yielded PBMCs, at least 6.5 million per sample, in every case. The record originates from a study of blood T cells in healthy people across ages. Notes on the study in general: Higher diversity, along with more naive CD4+ cells, distinguished long-lived donors from aged donors. Older age coincided with a roughly linear decline in TCR beta diversity per million T cells.

This TCR came from a woman in her sixties or seventies in good health. The sequenced material came from blood.

In DNA form, the CDR3 reads TGTGCCAGCAGCGTAGAGAGAGGCGAAAAACTGTTTTTT. Its translation is CASSVERGEKLFF. V is TRBV11-2 and J is TRBJ1-4, with unresolved D. CDR3 length: 13 amino acids. CDR1 SGHAT and CDR2 FQNNGV come from the germline V gene.